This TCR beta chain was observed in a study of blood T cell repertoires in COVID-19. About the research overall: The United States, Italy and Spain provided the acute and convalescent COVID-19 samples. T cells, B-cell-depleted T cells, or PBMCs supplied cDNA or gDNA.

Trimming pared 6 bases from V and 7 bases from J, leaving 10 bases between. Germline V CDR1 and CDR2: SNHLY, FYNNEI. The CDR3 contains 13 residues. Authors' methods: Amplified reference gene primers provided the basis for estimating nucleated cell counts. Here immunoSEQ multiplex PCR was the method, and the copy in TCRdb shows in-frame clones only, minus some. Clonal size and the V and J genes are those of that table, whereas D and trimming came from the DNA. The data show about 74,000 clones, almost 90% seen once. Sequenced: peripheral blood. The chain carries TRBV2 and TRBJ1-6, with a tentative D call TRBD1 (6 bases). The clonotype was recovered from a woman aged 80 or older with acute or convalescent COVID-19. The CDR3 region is CASRDSVNSPLHF. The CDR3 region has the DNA TGTGCCAGCAGGGACAGTGTCAATTCACCCCTCCACTTT.